The 14 T cell receptor beta chains listed next were all sequenced from one sample in a study of blood T cell repertoires in COVID-19. TCRdb's copy holds only in-frame clones and misses some; the assay was immunoSEQ multiplex PCR. The table has 250,000 to 300,000 clones, around 89% seen once; the top ten hold approximately 4.2%. The sequencing sample was made of peripheral blood. Every receptor here comes from a man between 40 and 49 years old with acute or convalescent COVID-19.

Concerning this clone: In the same sample, other DNA sequences code for this CDR3. This chain connects TRBV6-5 to TRBJ1-6; no clear D. The CDR3 is made up of 14 amino acids. Trimming pared 2 bases from V and 5 bases from J, leaving 7 bases between. Germline CDR1 reads MNHEY; CDR2 reads SVGAGI. The CDR3 loop reads CASSYGGNNSPLHF. As DNA, the CDR3 is TGTGCCAGCAGTTACGGCGGTAATAATTCACCCCTCCACTTT.

The genes are TRBV2 and TRBJ2-7; the match to TRBD1 covers 9 bases. The CDR3 is 12 amino acids. The germline V gene has CDR1 SNHLY and CDR2 FYNNEI. V shed 6 bases and J 6 bases; nucleotides not matched to a gene: 3. The CDR3 DNA sequence: TGTGCCAGCAGACAGGGGGCTGGCGAGCAGTACTTC. Translated: CASRQGAGEQYF. Combining the CDR3 with reference TRBV2 and TRBJ2-7 gives the whole variable domain EPEVTQTPSHQVTQMGQEVILRCVPISNHLYFYWYRQILGQKVEFLVSFYNNEISEKSEIFDDQFSVERPDGSNFTLKIRSTKLEDSAMYFCASRQGAGEQYFGPGTRLTVT.

This sequence joins TRBV2 and TRBJ2-7, with TRBD2 as a possible D gene (6 bases). Germline CDR1 and CDR2: SNHLY and FYNNEI. V lost 6 bases, J lost 3 bases, and 12 bases lay in between. The CDR3 runs to 13 residues. The CDR3 DNA sequence: TGTGCCAGCAGCCGGGACTTTCACTACGAGCAGTACTTC. This gives the protein CASSRDFHYEQYF. Full variable domain (remainder filled in from reference TRBV2 and TRBJ2-7): EPEVTQTPSHQVTQMGQEVILRCVPISNHLYFYWYRQILGQKVEFLVSFYNNEISEKSEIFDDQFSVERPDGSNFTLKIRSTKLEDSAMYFCASSRDFHYEQYFGPGTRLTVT.

The rearrangement uses TRBV4-2 and TRBJ2-1; 12 bases fit TRBD2. Germline V gene lookup returns CDR1 LGHNA and CDR2 YNFKEQ. CDR3 size: 18 residues. The ends lost 0 bases at V and 7 bases at J; junction bases unmatched: 10. In DNA, the CDR3 is TGTGCCAGCAGCCAAGATCCCCCGACTAGCGGGGGTGGTAATGAGCAGTTCTTC. It specifies CASSQDPPTSGGGNEQFF.

J is TRBJ1-6 and V is TRBV5-1; no reliable D call. CDR1 and CDR2 from the germline V gene are SGHRS and YFSETQ. The CDR3 is made up of 13 amino acids. V dropped 2 bases and J dropped 10 bases, with 10 bases sitting between them. The CDR3 DNA sequence: TGCGCCAGCAGCTTCACAGTAGAATCACCCCTCCACTTT. Its protein is CASSFTVESPLHF. Based on the CDR3 plus reference TRBV5-1 and TRBJ1-6, the full variable domain is KAGVTQTPRYLIKTRGQQVTLSCSPISGHRSVSWYQQTPGQGLQFLFEYFSETQRNKGNFPGRFSGRQFSNSRSEMNVSTLELGDSALYLCASSFTVESPLHFGNGTRLTVT.

V is TRBV27 and J is TRBJ2-7, with 10 bases lining up with TRBD1. The germline gives CDR1 MNHEY, CDR2 SMNVEV (reference sequence). V lost 2 bases to trimming and J lost 3 bases; unmatched junction nucleotides: 7. The CDR3 runs to 16 residues. CDR3: CASSLGSGQGYYEQYF. The CDR3 DNA sequence: TGTGCCAGCAGTTTAGGGTCGGGACAGGGGTACTACGAGCAGTACTTC.

The V gene is TRBV7-2, the J gene TRBJ1-2, with no clear D. V was cut by 5 bases and J by 4 bases, with 11 bases left in between. The V gene's germline CDR1 is SGHTA and CDR2 FQGNSA. The CDR3 runs to 13 residues. The CDR3 DNA reads TGTGCCAGCAGCGTACAACAGTTCTATGGCTACACCTTC. Translating it yields CASSVQQFYGYTF. Looking up the rest from reference TRBV7-2 and TRBJ1-2 gives the full variable domain: GAGVSQSPSNKVTEKGKDVELRCDPISGHTALYWYRQSLGQGLEFLIYFQGNSAPDKSGLPSDRFSAERTGGSVSTLTIQRTQQEDSAVYLCASSVQQFYGYTFGSGTRLTVV.

The chain links TRBV7-8 to TRBJ1-1; unclear D gene. This CDR3 contains 15 residues. The germline CDR1 and CDR2 sequences are SGHVS and FQNEAQ. V gave up 4 bases and J gave up 1 base, with 13 bases separating them. The CDR3 DNA sequence: TGTGCCAGCAGCTCTCCACTGAGAGGGAACACTGAAGCTTTCTTT. It is translated as CASSSPLRGNTEAFF.

The chain combines TRBV6-5 with TRBJ1-2; 7 nucleotides line up with TRBD1. This CDR3 spans 12 amino acids. The V and J ends lost 4 bases and 6 bases, in that order; junction bases with no gene match: 2. Germline V CDR1 and CDR2: MNHEY, SVGAGI. The CDR3 is CASSSTGDGYTF. The CDR3 region has the DNA TGTGCCAGCAGTTCCACAGGGGATGGCTACACCTTC.

The chain is built from TRBV20-1 and TRBJ2-7; 10 bases align to TRBD2. CDR3 length: 14 residues. Germline V lookup: CDR1 DFQATT, CDR2 SNEGSKA (reference sequence). Germline trimming cut 3 bases from V and 2 bases from J; bases unmatched to any gene: 4. CDR3 sequence (DNA): TGCAGTGCTAGTCTAGCGGGGGACACCTACGAGCAGTACTTC. Translating gives CSASLAGDTYEQYF.

The V call is TRBV29-1, the J call TRBJ2-7, with 12 positions matching TRBD2. Trimming cost V 7 bases and J 1 base; bases outside gene matches: 8. The CDR3 length is 15 residues. In germline, CDR1 is SQVTM, CDR2 ANQGSEA. The CDR3 DNA reads as TGCAGCGCCCGCACTAGCGGGGGGCCGTCCTACGAGCAGTACTTC. This sequence encodes CSARTSGGPSYEQYF.

The chain is built from TRBV2 and TRBJ2-3; 8 bases fit TRBD2. Germline V gene data show CDR1 as SNHLY and CDR2 as FYNNEI. After removal of 9 bases from V and 0 bases from J, the junction contained 14 bases not matched to a gene. The CDR3 covers 17 residues. This chain's CDR3 is CARDGPISGASTDTQYF. The CDR3 DNA reads as TGTGCCAGGGACGGACCCATTAGCGGGGCTAGCACAGATACGCAGTATTTT. Full variable domain (outside the CDR3, taken from reference TRBV2 and TRBJ2-3): EPEVTQTPSHQVTQMGQEVILRCVPISNHLYFYWYRQILGQKVEFLVSFYNNEISEKSEIFDDQFSVERPDGSNFTLKIRSTKLEDSAMYFCARDGPISGASTDTQYFGPGTRLTVL.

The chain carries TRBV7-9 and TRBJ1-6, with no clear D. Germline values: CDR1 SEHNR, CDR2 FQNEAQ (reference sequence). The CDR3 contains 12 residues. Between the trimmed V and J ends, which lost 3 bases and 10 bases, there was a span of 7 bases. The CDR3 nucleotides read TGTGCCAGCAGCTTGAGTCCCTCACCCCTCCACTTT. It is translated as CASSLSPSPLHF.

The V gene is TRBV10-3, the J gene TRBJ1-1; D may be TRBD1 (5 bases). The germline gives CDR1 ENHRY, CDR2 SYGVKD. CDR3 length equals 16 residues. The V gene lost 2 bases and the J gene lost 0 bases, with 13 bases spanning the gap. Here the CDR3 reads CAISEPILTVNTEAFF. The CDR3 DNA follows: TGTGCCATCAGTGAGCCTATTTTGACAGTGAACACTGAAGCTTTCTTT.